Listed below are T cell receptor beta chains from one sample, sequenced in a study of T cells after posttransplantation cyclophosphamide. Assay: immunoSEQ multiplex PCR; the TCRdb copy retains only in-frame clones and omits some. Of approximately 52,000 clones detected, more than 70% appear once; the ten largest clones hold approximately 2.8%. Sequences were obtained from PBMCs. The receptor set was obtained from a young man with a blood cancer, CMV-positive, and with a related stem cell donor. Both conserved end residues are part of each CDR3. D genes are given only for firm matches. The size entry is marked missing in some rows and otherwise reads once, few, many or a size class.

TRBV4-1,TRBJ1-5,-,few,CASSQDLVRIGRSNQPQHF,TGCGCCAGCAGCCAAGATCTCGTTCGGATAGGGAGGAGCAATCAGCCCCAGCATTTT
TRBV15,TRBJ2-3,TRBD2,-,CATKGVGGGRTISTDTQYF,TGTGCCACCAAAGGTGTCGGAGGCGGGAGGACTATATCCACAGATACGCAGTATTTT
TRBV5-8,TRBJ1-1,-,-,CASSSDEGGGTEAFF,TGTGCCAGCAGCTCCGACGAGGGGGGGGGCACTGAAGCTTTCTTT
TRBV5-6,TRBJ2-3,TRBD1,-,CASSPKGAFSGTDTQYF,TGTGCCAGCAGCCCTAAGGGGGCGTTTTCGGGAACAGATACGCAGTATTTT
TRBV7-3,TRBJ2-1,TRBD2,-,CASSLSGRANNEQFF,TGTGCCAGCAGCTTAAGCGGGAGGGCCAACAATGAGCAGTTCTTC
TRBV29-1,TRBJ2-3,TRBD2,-,CSVGLAGLTDTQYF,TGCAGCGTGGGACTAGCGGGGCTCACAGATACGCAGTATTTT
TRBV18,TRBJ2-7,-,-,CASSPPSSYEQYF,TGTGCCAGCTCACCACCGTCGTCCTACGAGCAGTACTTC
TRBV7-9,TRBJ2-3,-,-,CASSRGGGTDTQYF,TGTGCCAGCAGCCGCGGCGGAGGCACAGATACGCAGTATTTT
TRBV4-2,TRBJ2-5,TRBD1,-,CASSQGSETGGSETQYF,TGTGCCAGCAGCCAAGGGTCCGAGACAGGGGGCTCAGAGACCCAGTACTTC
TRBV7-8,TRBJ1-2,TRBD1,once,CASSLRLGGWYGYTF,TGTGCCAGCAGCTTAAGGCTAGGGGGCTGGTATGGCTACACCTTC
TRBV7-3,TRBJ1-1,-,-,CASRRGGNTEAFF,TGTGCCAGCAGACGGGGTGGTAACACTGAAGCTTTCTTT
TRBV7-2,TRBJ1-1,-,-,CASSFGGGAAAFF,TGTGCCAGCAGCTTCGGCGGAGGGGCAGCAGCTTTCTTT
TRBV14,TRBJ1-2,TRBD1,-,CASSLGQGYPYGYTF,TGTGCCAGCAGCCTGGGACAGGGTTACCCCTATGGCTACACCTTC
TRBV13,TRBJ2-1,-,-,CASSNSDNEQFF,TGTGCCAGCAGCAACAGTGACAATGAGCAGTTCTTC
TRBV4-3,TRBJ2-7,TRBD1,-,CASSQATPRTGVNYEQYF,TGCGCCAGCAGCCAAGCGACGCCCCGGACAGGGGTGAACTACGAGCAGTACTTC
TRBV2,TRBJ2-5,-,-,CASGLEGLQETQYF,TGTGCCAGCGGCCTCGAGGGCCTTCAAGAGACCCAGTACTTC
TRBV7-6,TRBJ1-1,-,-,CASSLDLRGNTEAFF,TGTGCCAGCAGCTTAGACCTCAGGGGGAACACTGAAGCTTTCTTT
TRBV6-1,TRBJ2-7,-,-,CASSERVTGPNYEQYF,TGTGCCAGCAGTGAGAGGGTAACAGGGCCCAACTACGAGCAGTACTTC
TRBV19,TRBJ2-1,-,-,CASSSGTRGRGEQFF,TGTGCCAGTAGTTCAGGAACTAGAGGTCGGGGTGAGCAGTTCTTC
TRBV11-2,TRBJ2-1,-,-,CASRSGFSYNEQFF,TGTGCCAGCAGATCAGGGTTCTCCTACAATGAGCAGTTCTTC
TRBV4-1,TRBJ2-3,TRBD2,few,CASSQGFGRAFDTQYF,TGCGCCAGCAGCCAAGGCTTCGGGAGGGCCTTCGATACGCAGTATTTT
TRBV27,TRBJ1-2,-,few,CASRHGLYGYTF,TGTGCCAGCAGGCACGGTTTATATGGCTACACCTTC